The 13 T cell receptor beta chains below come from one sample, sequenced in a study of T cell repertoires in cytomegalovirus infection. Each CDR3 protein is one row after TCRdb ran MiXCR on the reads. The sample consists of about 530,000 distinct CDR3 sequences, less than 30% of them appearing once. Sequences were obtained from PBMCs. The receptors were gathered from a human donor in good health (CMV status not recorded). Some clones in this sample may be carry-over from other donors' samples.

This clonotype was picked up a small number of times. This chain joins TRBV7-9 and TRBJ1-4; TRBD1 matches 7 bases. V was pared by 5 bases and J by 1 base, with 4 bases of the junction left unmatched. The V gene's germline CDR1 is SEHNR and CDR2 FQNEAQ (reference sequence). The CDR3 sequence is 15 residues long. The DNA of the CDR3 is TGTGCCAGCAGCATGCAGGGGGGAACTAATGAAAAACTGTTTTTT. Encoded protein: CASSMQGGTNEKLFF.

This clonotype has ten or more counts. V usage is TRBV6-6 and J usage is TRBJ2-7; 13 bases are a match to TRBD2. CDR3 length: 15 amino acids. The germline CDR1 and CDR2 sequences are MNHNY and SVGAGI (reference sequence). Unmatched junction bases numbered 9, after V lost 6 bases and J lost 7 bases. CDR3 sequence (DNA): TGTGCCAGCAGCCCCGGGACTAGCGGGGTGCGAGAGCAGTACTTC. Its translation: CASSPGTSGVREQYF.

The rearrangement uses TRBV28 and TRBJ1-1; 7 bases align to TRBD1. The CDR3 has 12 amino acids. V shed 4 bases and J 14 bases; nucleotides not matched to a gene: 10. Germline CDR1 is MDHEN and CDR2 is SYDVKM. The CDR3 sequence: CASSYIVGQAFF. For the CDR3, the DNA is TGTGCCAGCAGTTACATTGTAGGACAGGCGTTCTTT.

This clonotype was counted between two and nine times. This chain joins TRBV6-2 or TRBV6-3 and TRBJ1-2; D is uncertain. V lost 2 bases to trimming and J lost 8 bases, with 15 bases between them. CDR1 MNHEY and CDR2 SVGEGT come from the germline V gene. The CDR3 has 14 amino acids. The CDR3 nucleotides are TGTGCCAGCAGTTACGAAGCAGGCCCAACCGGCTACACCTTC. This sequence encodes CASSYEAGPTGYTF.

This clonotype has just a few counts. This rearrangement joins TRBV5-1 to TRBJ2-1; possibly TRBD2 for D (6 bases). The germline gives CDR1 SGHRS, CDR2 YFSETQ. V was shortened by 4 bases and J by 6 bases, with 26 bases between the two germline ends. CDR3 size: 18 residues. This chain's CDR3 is CASSRLGGWTSVRNEQFF. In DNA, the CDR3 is TGCGCCAGCAGCCGCCTTGGGGGGTGGACGTCCGTGCGCAATGAGCAGTTCTTC.

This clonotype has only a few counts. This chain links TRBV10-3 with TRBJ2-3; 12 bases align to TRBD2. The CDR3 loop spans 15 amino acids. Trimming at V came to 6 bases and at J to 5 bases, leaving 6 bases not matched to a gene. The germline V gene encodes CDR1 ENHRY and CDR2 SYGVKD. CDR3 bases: TGTGCCATCAGCGAAGAGACTAGCGGGAGAGATACGCAGTATTTT. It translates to CAISEETSGRDTQYF.

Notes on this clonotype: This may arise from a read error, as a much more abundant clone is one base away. In DNA form, the CDR3 reads TGTGCCAGCAGCTTAGGCCTTTCGACATCTGGAAACACCATACATTTT. It yields the protein CASSLGLSTSGNTIHF. The V and J genes are TRBV7-2 and TRBJ1-3; no clear D. This CDR3 is 16 amino acids long. From germline, CDR1 is SGHTA and CDR2 FQGNSA.

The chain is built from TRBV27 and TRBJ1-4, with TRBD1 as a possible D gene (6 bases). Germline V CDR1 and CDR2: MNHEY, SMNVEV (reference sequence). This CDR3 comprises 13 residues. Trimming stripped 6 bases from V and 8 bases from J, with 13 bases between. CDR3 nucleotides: TGTGCCAGCAGCCCAAATCAGGGGGAAAAACTGTTTTTT. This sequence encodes CASSPNQGEKLFF.

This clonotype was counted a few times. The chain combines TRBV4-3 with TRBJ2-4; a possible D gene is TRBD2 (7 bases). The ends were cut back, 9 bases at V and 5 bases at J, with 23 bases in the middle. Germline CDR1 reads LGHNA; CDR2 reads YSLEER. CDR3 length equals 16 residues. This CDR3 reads CARNFRGLCGENIQYF. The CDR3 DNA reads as TGCGCCAGAAACTTCAGGGGACTATGCGGGGAAAACATTCAGTACTTC.

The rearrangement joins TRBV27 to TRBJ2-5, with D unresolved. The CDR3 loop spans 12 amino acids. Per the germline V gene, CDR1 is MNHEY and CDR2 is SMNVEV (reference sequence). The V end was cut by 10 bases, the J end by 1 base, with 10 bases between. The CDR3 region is CATPTAQETQYF. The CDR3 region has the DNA TGTGCCACCCCGACTGCCCAAGAGACCCAGTACTTC.

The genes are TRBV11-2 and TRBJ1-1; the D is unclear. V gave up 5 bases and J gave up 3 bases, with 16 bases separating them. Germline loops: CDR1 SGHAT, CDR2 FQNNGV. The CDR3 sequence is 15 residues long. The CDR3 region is CASSLPARPDTEAFF. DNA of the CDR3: TGTGCCAGCAGCCTCCCGGCGCGTCCCGACACTGAAGCTTTCTTT.

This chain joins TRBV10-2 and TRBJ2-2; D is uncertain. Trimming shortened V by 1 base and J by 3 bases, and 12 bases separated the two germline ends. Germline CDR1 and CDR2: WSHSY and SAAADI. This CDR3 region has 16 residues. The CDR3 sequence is CASSEWHPRDTGELFF. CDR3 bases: TGCGCCAGCAGTGAGTGGCACCCTAGGGACACCGGGGAGCTGTTTTTT.

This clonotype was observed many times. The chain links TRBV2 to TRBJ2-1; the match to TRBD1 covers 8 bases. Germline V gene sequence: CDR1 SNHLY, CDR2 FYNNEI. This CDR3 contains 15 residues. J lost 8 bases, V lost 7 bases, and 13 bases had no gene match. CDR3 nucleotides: TGTGCCAGCACCGTACGCGGACAGGGAGGCGATGAGCAGTTCTTC. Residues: CASTVRGQGGDEQFF. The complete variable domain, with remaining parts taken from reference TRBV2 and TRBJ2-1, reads EPEVTQTPSHQVTQMGQEVILRCVPISNHLYFYWYRQILGQKVEFLVSFYNNEISEKSEIFDDQFSVERPDGSNFTLKIRSTKLEDSAMYFCASTVRGQGGDEQFFGPGTRLTVL.